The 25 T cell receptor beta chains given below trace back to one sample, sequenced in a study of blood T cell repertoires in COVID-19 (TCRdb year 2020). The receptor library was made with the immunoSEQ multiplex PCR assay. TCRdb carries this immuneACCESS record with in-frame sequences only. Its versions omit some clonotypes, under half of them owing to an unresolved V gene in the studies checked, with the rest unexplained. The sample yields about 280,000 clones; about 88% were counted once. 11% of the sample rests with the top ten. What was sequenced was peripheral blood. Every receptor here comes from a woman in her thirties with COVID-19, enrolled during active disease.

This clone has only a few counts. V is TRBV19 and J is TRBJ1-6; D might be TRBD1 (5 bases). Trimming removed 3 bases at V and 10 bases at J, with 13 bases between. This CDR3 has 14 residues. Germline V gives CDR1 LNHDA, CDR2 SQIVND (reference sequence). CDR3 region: CASSIAGDGSPLHF. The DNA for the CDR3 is TGTGCCAGTAGTATTGCGGGGGACGGCTCACCCCTCCACTTT.

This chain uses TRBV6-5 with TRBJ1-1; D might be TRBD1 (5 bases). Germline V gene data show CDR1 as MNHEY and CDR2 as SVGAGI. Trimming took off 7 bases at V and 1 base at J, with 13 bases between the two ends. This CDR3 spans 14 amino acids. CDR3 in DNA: TGTGCCAGCACTGGAAAGGGGCGGAACACTGAAGCTTTCTTT. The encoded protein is CASTGKGRNTEAFF.

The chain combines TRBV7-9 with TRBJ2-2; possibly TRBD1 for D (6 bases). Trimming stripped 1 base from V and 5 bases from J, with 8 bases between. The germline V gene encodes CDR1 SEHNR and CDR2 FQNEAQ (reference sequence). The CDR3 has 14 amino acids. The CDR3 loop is CASSLVTGTGELFF. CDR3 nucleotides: TGTGCCAGCAGCTTAGTCACAGGGACCGGGGAGCTGTTTTTT.

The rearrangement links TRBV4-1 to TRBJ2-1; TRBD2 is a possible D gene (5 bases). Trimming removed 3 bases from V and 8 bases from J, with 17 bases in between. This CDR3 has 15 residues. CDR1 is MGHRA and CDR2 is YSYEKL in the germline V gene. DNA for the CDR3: TGCGCCAGCAGCCAGGAAAGGAGGCTGGAGGATGAGCAGTTCTTC. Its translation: CASSQERRLEDEQFF.

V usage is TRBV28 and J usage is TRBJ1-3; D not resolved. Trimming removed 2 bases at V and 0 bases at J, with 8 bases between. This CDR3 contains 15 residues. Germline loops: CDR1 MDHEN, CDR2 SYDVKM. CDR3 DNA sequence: TGTGCCAGCAGTTTACGCAGTCCCTCTGGAAACACCATATATTTT. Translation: CASSLRSPSGNTIYF.

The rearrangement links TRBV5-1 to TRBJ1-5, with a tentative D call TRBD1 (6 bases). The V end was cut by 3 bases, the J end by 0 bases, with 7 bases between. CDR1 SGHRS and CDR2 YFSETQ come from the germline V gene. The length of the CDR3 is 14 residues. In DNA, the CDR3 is TGCGCCAGCAGCTCAGGGGTTAGCAATCAGCCCCAGCATTTT. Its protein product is CASSSGVSNQPQHF.

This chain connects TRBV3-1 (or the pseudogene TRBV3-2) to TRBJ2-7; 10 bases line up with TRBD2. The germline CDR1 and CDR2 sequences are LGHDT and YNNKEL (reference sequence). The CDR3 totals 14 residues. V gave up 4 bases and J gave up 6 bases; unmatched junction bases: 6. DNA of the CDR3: TGTGCCAGCAGCCTACGACTAGCGGGCCGCGAGCAGTACTTC. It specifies CASSLRLAGREQYF.

CDR3 sequence: CASSFGAGGAGNYGYTF. CDR3 coding DNA: TGTGCCAGCAGCTTCGGGGCAGGGGGCGCGGGTAACTATGGCTACACCTTC. The V and J genes are TRBV7-9 and TRBJ1-2; TRBD1 aligns across 8 bases. The CDR3 loop spans 17 amino acids. CDR1 SEHNR and CDR2 FQNEAQ come from the germline V gene (reference sequence). The V gene end was trimmed by 3 bases and the J gene end by 1 base; junction bases not matched to a gene: 10.

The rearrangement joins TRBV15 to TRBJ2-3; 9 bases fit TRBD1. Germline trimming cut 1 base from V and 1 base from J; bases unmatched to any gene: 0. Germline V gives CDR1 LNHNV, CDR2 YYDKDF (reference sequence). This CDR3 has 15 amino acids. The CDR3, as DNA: TGTGCCACCAGCAGAGGGGACAGGGGCACAGATACGCAGTATTTT. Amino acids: CATSRGDRGTDTQYF.

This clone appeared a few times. In DNA, the CDR3 is TGTGCCAGCAGCCTTGGGACCCAGGGGGGCAATCAGCCCCAGCATTTT. It translates to CASSLGTQGGNQPQHF. The rearrangement joins TRBV3-1 (or the pseudogene TRBV3-2) to TRBJ1-5; 7 positions match TRBD1. Trimming cost V 4 bases and J 2 bases; bases outside gene matches: 8. The CDR3 length is 16 residues. CDR1 is LGHDT and CDR2 is YNNKEL in the germline V gene (reference sequence).

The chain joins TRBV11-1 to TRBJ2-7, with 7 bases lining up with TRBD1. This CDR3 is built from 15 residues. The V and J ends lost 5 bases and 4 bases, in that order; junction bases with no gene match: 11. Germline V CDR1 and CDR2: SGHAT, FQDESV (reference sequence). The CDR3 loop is CASSPRQGIRYEQYF. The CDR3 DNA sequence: TGTGCCAGCAGCCCCCGACAGGGAATTCGTTACGAGCAGTACTTC.

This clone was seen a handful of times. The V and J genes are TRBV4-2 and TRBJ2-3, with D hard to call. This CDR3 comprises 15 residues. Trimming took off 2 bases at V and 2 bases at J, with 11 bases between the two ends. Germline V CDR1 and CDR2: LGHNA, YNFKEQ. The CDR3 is CASSQSLLATDTQYF. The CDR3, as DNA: TGTGCCAGCAGCCAATCGTTATTAGCCACAGATACGCAGTATTTT.

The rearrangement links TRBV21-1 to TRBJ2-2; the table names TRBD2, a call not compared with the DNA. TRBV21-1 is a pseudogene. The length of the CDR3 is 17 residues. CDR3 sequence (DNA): TGTGCCAGCAGCAAAGCCCCAGCGGGACCTTTAGGCGGGGAGCTGTTTTTT. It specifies CASSKAPAGPLGGELFF.

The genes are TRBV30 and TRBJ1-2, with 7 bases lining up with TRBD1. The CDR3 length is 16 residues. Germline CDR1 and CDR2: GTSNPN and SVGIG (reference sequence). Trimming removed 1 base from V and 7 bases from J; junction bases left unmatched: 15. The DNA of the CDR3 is TGTGCCTGGAGTGCCCTGGGGGCCAGGGGGGATTTTGGCTACACCTTC. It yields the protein CAWSALGARGDFGYTF.

In DNA form, the CDR3 reads TGCGCCAGCACCTTCCTGGCGGGACAGGGATTAGATACGCAGTATTTT. Protein product: CASTFLAGQGLDTQYF. This chain uses TRBV5-1 with TRBJ2-3, with 9 bases fitting TRBD1. Trimming cost V 6 bases and J 5 bases; bases outside gene matches: 13. This CDR3 is built from 16 residues. Germline-derived CDR1 and CDR2 are SGHRS and YFSETQ.

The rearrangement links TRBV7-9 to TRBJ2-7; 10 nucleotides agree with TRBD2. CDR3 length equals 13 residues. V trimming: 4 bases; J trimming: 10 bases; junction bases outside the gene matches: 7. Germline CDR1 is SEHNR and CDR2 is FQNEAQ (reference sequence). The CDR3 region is CASSWPSGSPQYF. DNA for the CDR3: TGTGCCAGCAGCTGGCCTAGCGGGAGTCCCCAGTACTTC.

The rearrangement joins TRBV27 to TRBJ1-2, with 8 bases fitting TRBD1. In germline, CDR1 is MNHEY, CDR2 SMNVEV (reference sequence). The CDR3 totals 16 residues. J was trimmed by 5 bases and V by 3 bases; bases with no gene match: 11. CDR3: CASSFFSGQAIYGYTF. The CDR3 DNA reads TGTGCCAGCAGTTTTTTTTCGGGACAGGCCATATATGGCTACACCTTC.

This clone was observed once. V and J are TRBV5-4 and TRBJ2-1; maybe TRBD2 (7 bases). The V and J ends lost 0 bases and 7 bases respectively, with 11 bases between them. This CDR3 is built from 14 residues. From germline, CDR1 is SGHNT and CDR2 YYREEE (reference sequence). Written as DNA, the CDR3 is TGTGCCAGCAGCTTGGTGGGAGGGGGGAATGAGCAGTTCTTC. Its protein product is CASSLVGGGNEQFF. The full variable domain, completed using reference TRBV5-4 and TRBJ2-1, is ETGVTQSPTHLIKTRGQQVTLRCSSQSGHNTVSWYQQALGQGPQFIFQYYREEENGRGNFPPRFSGLQFPNYSSELNVNALELDDSALYLCASSLVGGGNEQFFGPGTRLTVL.

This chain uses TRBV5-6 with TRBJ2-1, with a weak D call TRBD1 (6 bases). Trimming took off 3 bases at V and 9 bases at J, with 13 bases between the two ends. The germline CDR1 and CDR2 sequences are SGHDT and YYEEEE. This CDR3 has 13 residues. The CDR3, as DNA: TGTGCCAGCAGCTCTATACAGGGCGCTGAGCAGTTCTTC. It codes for CASSSIQGAEQFF.

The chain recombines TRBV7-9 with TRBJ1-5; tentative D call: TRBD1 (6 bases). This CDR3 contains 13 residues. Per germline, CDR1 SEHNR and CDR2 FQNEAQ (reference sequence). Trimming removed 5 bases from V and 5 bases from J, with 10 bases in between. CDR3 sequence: CASSQDSYQPQHF. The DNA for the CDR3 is TGTGCCAGCAGCCAGGACAGCTATCAGCCCCAGCATTTT.

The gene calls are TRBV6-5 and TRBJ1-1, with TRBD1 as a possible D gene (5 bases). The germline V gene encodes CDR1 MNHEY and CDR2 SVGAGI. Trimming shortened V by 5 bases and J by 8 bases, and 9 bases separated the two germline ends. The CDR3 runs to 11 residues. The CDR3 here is CASSRGREAFF. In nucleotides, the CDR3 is TGTGCCAGCAGTAGGGGCAGAGAAGCTTTCTTT.

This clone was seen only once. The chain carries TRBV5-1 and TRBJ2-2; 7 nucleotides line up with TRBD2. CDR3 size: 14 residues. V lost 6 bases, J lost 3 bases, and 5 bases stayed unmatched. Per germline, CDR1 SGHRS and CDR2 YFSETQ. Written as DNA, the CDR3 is TGCGCCAGCACCCCCGCGGGAGACACCGGGGAGCTGTTTTTT. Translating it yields CASTPAGDTGELFF.

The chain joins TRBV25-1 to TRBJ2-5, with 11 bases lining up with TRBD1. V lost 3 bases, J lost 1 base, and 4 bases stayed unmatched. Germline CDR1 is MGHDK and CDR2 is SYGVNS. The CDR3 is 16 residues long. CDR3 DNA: TGTGCCAGCAGTGATGGGGGGACAGGGGGCCAAGAGACCCAGTACTTC. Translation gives CASSDGGTGGQETQYF.

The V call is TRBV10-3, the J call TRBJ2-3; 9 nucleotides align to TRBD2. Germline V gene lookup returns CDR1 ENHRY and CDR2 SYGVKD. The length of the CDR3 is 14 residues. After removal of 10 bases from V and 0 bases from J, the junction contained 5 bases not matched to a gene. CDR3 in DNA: TGTGCCAGTATAGCGGGAGCTAGCACAGATACGCAGTATTTT. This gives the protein CASIAGASTDTQYF.

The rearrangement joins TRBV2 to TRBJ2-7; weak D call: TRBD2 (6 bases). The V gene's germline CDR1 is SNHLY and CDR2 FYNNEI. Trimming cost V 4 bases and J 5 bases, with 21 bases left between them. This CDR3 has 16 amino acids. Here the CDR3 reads CASSGLVEGFIHEQYF. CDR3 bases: TGTGCCAGCAGTGGCCTGGTGGAGGGTTTTATCCACGAGCAGTACTTC.